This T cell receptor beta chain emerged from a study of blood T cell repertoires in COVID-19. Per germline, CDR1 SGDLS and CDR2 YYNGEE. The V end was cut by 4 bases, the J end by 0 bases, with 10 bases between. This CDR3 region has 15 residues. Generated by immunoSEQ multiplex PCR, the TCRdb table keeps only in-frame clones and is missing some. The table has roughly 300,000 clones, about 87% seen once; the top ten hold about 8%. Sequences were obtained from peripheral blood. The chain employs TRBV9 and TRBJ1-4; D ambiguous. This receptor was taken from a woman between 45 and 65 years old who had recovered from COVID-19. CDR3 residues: CASSLTSATNEKLFF. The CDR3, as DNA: TGTGCCAGCAGCCTGACATCAGCAACTAATGAAAAACTGTTTTTT.